This is a list of T cell receptor beta chains from one sample in a study of PD-L1 blockade in urothelial cancer. Here immunoSEQ multiplex PCR was the method, and the copy in TCRdb shows in-frame clones only, minus some. This sample has 100,000 or so clones, with 70% to 90% found just once. The material was PBMCs, obtained around atezolizumab (anti-PD-L1) treatment. Receptor source: a man in his fifties or sixties with urothelial cancer. Each CDR3 is given with its conserved first and last residue. A D gene is named only where the DNA matches it firmly. Not all rows give a size; the values are once, few, many and, for expanded clones, a class.

D gene: TRBD1
V gene: TRBV19
clone size: many
J gene: TRBJ1-4
CDR3 protein: CASSTLQGAREKLFF
CDR3 DNA: TGTGCCAGTAGTACACTGCAGGGGGCGAGAGAAAAACTGTTTTTT

D gene: .
V gene: TRBV2
clone size: .
J gene: TRBJ1-1
CDR3 protein: CASSEARGGAEAFF
CDR3 DNA: TGTGCCAGCAGTGAAGCGCGGGGGGGGGCTGAAGCTTTCTTT

D gene: TRBD2
V gene: TRBV9
clone size: .
J gene: TRBJ2-2
CDR3 protein: CASSVDGRTGELFF
CDR3 DNA: TGTGCCAGCAGCGTAGACGGGAGGACCGGGGAGCTGTTTTTT

D gene: .
V gene: TRBV28
clone size: .
J gene: TRBJ2-7
CDR3 protein: CASTKGQSYEQYF
CDR3 DNA: TGTGCCAGCACCAAAGGACAGTCCTACGAGCAGTACTTC

D gene: TRBD1
V gene: TRBV5-1
clone size: .
J gene: TRBJ2-7
CDR3 protein: CASSGIRQGKSYEQYF
CDR3 DNA: TGCGCCAGCAGCGGGATTCGACAGGGTAAAAGCTACGAGCAGTACTTC

D gene: .
V gene: TRBV30
clone size: .
J gene: TRBJ2-2
CDR3 protein: CAWSVGTGPYTGELFF
CDR3 DNA: TGTGCCTGGAGTGTAGGAACAGGCCCTTACACCGGGGAGCTGTTTTTT

D gene: TRBD1
V gene: TRBV5-1
clone size: .
J gene: TRBJ2-1
CDR3 protein: CASSLDPGQSHNEQFF
CDR3 DNA: TGCGCCAGCAGCCTGGACCCGGGACAGAGTCACAATGAGCAGTTCTTC

D gene: .
V gene: TRBV18
clone size: .
J gene: TRBJ2-1
CDR3 protein: CASSPRAVASSYNEQFF
CDR3 DNA: TGTGCCAGCTCACCGCGGGCGGTGGCTAGCTCCTACAATGAGCAGTTCTTC

D gene: TRBD1
V gene: TRBV19
clone size: .
J gene: TRBJ2-2
CDR3 protein: CASSMGTGTGYARPNTGELFF
CDR3 DNA: TGTGCCAGTAGCATGGGGACCGGGACAGGATACGCCCGGCCGAACACCGGGGAGCTGTTTTTT

D gene: TRBD1
V gene: TRBV28
clone size: .
J gene: TRBJ2-7
CDR3 protein: CASSAPGQSYEQYF
CDR3 DNA: TGTGCCAGCAGTGCGCCGGGACAGAGCTACGAGCAGTACTTC

D gene: .
V gene: TRBV4-1
clone size: few
J gene: TRBJ1-5
CDR3 protein: CASSPQDLTGSNQPQHF
CDR3 DNA: TGCGCCAGCAGCCCCCAAGACCTAACCGGGAGCAATCAGCCCCAGCATTTT

D gene: TRBD1
V gene: TRBV18
clone size: .
J gene: TRBJ2-2
CDR3 protein: CASSPDIGQGARELFF
CDR3 DNA: TGTGCCAGCTCACCCGATATCGGACAGGGGGCGCGTGAGCTGTTTTTT

D gene: .
V gene: TRBV7-9
clone size: .
J gene: TRBJ2-5
CDR3 protein: CASSPTPAGNQETQYF
CDR3 DNA: TGTGCCAGCAGCCCTACCCCGGCGGGAAACCAAGAGACCCAGTACTTC

D gene: .
V gene: TRBV5-6
clone size: .
J gene: TRBJ2-5
CDR3 protein: CASSYRGGETQYF
CDR3 DNA: TGTGCCAGCAGCTACAGAGGGGGAGAGACCCAGTACTTC

D gene: TRBD1
V gene: TRBV5-5
clone size: .
J gene: TRBJ1-5
CDR3 protein: CASSWGQGANQPQHF
CDR3 DNA: TGTGCCAGCAGCTGGGGACAGGGGGCCAATCAGCCCCAGCATTTT

D gene: TRBD2
V gene: TRBV10-3
clone size: once
J gene: TRBJ2-7
CDR3 protein: CAISDLGLAGVNEQYF
CDR3 DNA: TGTGCCATCAGTGACCTAGGACTAGCGGGAGTAAACGAGCAGTACTTC

D gene: TRBD2
V gene: TRBV10-2
clone size: .
J gene: TRBJ2-7
CDR3 protein: CASSAGLAGGYEQYF
CDR3 DNA: TGCGCCAGCAGTGCGGGACTAGCGGGAGGTTACGAGCAGTACTTC

D gene: TRBD1
V gene: TRBV5-6
clone size: .
J gene: TRBJ2-1
CDR3 protein: CASSFGTGLSDEQFF
CDR3 DNA: TGTGCCAGCAGCTTCGGGACAGGACTCAGCGATGAGCAGTTCTTC

D gene: .
V gene: TRBV2
clone size: .
J gene: TRBJ1-1
CDR3 protein: CASSEKSGKGTEAFF
CDR3 DNA: TGTGCCAGCAGTGAAAAATCAGGGAAAGGAACTGAAGCTTTCTTT

D gene: .
V gene: TRBV29-1
clone size: .
J gene: TRBJ2-3
CDR3 protein: CSVGGAGTDTQYF
CDR3 DNA: TGCAGCGTTGGTGGTGCGGGCACGGATACGCAGTATTTT

D gene: .
V gene: TRBV6-1
clone size: few
J gene: TRBJ1-2
CDR3 protein: CASSERTWGYTF
CDR3 DNA: TGTGCCAGCAGTGAAAGGACTTGGGGCTACACCTTC

D gene: .
V gene: TRBV19
clone size: .
J gene: TRBJ2-1
CDR3 protein: CASSIESRYNEQFF
CDR3 DNA: TGTGCCAGTAGTATAGAATCTAGGTACAATGAGCAGTTCTTC

D gene: TRBD2
V gene: TRBV30
clone size: .
J gene: TRBJ2-1
CDR3 protein: CAWTLGLAGVDEQFF
CDR3 DNA: TGTGCCTGGACTCTCGGACTAGCGGGAGTGGATGAGCAGTTCTTC

D gene: .
V gene: TRBV5-1
clone size: .
J gene: TRBJ2-2
CDR3 protein: CASSFTVSGELFF
CDR3 DNA: TGCGCCAGCAGCTTTACGGTTTCCGGGGAGCTGTTTTTT

D gene: TRBD2
V gene: TRBV5-4
clone size: .
J gene: TRBJ2-3
CDR3 protein: CASSFTSGSTDTQYF
CDR3 DNA: TGTGCCAGCAGCTTTACTAGCGGGAGCACAGATACGCAGTATTTT

D gene: .
V gene: TRBV6-1
clone size: .
J gene: TRBJ2-7
CDR3 protein: CASADGGIYEQYF
CDR3 DNA: TGTGCCAGTGCAGATGGGGGGATCTACGAGCAGTACTTC

D gene: .
V gene: TRBV5-6
clone size: .
J gene: TRBJ2-3
CDR3 protein: CASSQDTTDTQYF
CDR3 DNA: TGTGCCAGCAGCCAGGATACCACAGATACGCAGTATTTT

D gene: TRBD1
V gene: TRBV25-1
clone size: .
J gene: TRBJ1-1
CDR3 protein: CASKRTGGNTEAFF
CDR3 DNA: TGTGCCAGCAAAAGGACAGGCGGGAACACTGAAGCTTTCTTT

D gene: .
V gene: TRBV5-1
clone size: .
J gene: TRBJ2-7
CDR3 protein: CASSKGQSYEQYF
CDR3 DNA: TGCGCCAGCAGTAAAGGACAGTCCTACGAGCAGTACTTC

D gene: TRBD2
V gene: TRBV5-1
clone size: .
J gene: TRBJ2-3
CDR3 protein: CASSAGFGSGSPDTQYF
CDR3 DNA: TGCGCCAGCAGCGCGGGGTTTGGGAGCGGGAGTCCAGATACGCAGTATTTT

D gene: .
V gene: TRBV2
clone size: .
J gene: TRBJ1-3
CDR3 protein: CARQGSSGNTIYF
CDR3 DNA: TGTGCCAGACAGGGAAGCTCTGGAAACACCATATATTTT

D gene: .
V gene: TRBV5-1
clone size: few
J gene: TRBJ2-1
CDR3 protein: CASSLDSRILNEQFF
CDR3 DNA: TGCGCCAGCAGCTTGGACAGCCGGATTTTAAATGAGCAGTTCTTC

D gene: .
V gene: TRBV19
clone size: .
J gene: TRBJ1-1
CDR3 protein: CASSIEWRRGTEAFF
CDR3 DNA: TGTGCCAGTAGTATTGAATGGCGGAGAGGAACTGAAGCTTTCTTT

D gene: .
V gene: TRBV5-4
clone size: few
J gene: TRBJ2-1
CDR3 protein: CASSLTGGDEQFF
CDR3 DNA: TGTGCCAGCAGCCTTACAGGGGGGGATGAGCAGTTCTTC

D gene: .
V gene: TRBV6-6
clone size: .
J gene: TRBJ1-2
CDR3 protein: CASSSRERGYTF
CDR3 DNA: TGTGCCAGCAGTAGCCGGGAGCGAGGCTACACCTTC

D gene: TRBD2
V gene: TRBV7-9
clone size: .
J gene: TRBJ2-1
CDR3 protein: CASSPGLAGEEQFF
CDR3 DNA: TGTGCCAGCAGCCCGGGACTAGCGGGAGAAGAGCAGTTCTTC

D gene: .
V gene: TRBV30
clone size: .
J gene: TRBJ1-5
CDR3 protein: CAWTATDSYMSQPQHF
CDR3 DNA: TGTGCCTGGACGGCGACGGACTCATATATGAGTCAGCCCCAGCATTTT